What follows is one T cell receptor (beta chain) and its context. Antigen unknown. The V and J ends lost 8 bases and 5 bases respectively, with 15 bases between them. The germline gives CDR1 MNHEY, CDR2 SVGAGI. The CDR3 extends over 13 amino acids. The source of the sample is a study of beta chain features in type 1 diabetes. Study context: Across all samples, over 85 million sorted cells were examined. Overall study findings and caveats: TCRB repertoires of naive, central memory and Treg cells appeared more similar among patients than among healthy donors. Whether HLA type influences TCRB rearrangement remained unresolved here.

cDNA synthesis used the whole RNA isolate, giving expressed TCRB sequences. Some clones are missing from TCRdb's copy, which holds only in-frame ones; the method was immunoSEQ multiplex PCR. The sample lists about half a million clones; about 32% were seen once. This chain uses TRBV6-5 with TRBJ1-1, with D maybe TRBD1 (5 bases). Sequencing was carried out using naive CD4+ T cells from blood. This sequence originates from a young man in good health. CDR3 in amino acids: CASGRTQLTEAFF. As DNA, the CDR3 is TGTGCCAGCGGCCGGACACAACTAACTGAAGCTTTCTTT.